Detailed here is one T cell receptor (beta chain). This specimen comes from a study of T cell responses to AZD1222 COVID-19 vaccine. Germline-derived CDR1 and CDR2 are KGHDR and SFDVKD. This CDR3 is 15 amino acids long. Trimming shortened V by 7 bases and J by 0 bases, and 11 bases separated the two germline ends. The repertoire was sequenced with immunoSEQ multiplex PCR; TCRdb's copy has only in-frame clones and lacks some. This sample yields some 110,000 clones, of which around 90% are seen a single time; 3.5% belongs to the top ten. Sample: peripheral blood, taken 28 days after the second AZD1222 dose. This receptor was identified in an adult who received the AZD1222 COVID-19 vaccine. The J gene is TRBJ1-4, the V gene TRBV24-1, with D unresolved. The CDR3 nucleotides read TGTGCCACCAGCGATCGAGGGACAACTAATGAAAAACTGTTTTTT. Residues: CATSDRGTTNEKLFF.